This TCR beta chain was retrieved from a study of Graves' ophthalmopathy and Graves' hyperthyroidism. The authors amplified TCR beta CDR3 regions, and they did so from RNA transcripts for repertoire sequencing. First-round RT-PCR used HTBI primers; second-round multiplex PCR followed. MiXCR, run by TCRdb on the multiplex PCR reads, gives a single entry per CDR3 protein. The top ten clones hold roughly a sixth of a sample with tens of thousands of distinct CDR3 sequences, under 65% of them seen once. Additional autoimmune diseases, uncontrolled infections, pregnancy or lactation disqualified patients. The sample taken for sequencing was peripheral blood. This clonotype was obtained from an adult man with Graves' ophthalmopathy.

The CDR3 loop reads CASRLSGAEETQYF. CDR3 DNA: TGTGCCAGCAGGTTAAGCGGGGCTGAAGAGACCCAGTACTTC. This chain links TRBV7-2 with TRBJ2-5; the match to TRBD2 covers 7 bases. Unmatched junction bases numbered 7, after V lost 6 bases and J lost 3 bases. The CDR3 length is 14 residues. The V gene's germline CDR1 is SGHTA and CDR2 FQGNSA.